This section outlines one TCR beta chain sequence together with its context. Its cognate antigen is unknown. The data were taken from a study of cytomegalovirus exposure and HLA in healthy donors. The PCR had 60 Vbeta and 13 Jbeta primers. Libraries were prepared by immunoSEQ multiplex PCR; TCRdb keeps only in-frame clonotypes and omits some of them. The sample lists some 180,000 clones, approximately 84% seen once, with less than 0.3% in the top ten. Study-wide findings and caveats: Later analysis demonstrated an association between a missense DCLRE1C variant and TCR beta V- and J-gene trimming.

The CDR3 contains 13 residues. Losses at the gene ends were 9 bases for V and 0 bases for J; bases not matched to a gene: 1. Germline V CDR1 and CDR2: LNHDA, SQIVND (reference sequence). Input material: PBMCs. The receptor was derived from a girl under three years old in good health and CMV-seronegative. The chain joins TRBV19 to TRBJ2-7; 11 bases line up with TRBD2. CDR3 loop: CARTSGSSYEQYF. In DNA form, the CDR3 reads TGTGCCAGAACTAGCGGGAGCTCCTACGAGCAGTACTTC.